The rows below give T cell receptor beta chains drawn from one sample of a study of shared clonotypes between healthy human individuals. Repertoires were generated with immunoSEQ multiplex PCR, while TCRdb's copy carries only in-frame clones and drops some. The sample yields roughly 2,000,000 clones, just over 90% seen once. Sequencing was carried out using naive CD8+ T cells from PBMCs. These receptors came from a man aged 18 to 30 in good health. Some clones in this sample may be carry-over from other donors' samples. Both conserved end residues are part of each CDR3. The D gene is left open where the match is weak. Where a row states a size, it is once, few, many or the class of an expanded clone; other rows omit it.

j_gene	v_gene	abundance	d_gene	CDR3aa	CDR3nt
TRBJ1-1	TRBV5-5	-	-	CASSLRPGLMNTEAFF	TGTGCCAGCAGCTTGCGTCCAGGGCTCATGAACACTGAAGCTTTCTTT
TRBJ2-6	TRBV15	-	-	CATSRDLRAGGRANVLTF	TGTGCCACCAGCAGAGATCTCCGAGCAGGCGGAAGAGCCAACGTCCTGACTTTC
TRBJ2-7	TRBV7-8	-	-	CASSPFGGYEQYF	TGTGCCAGCAGCCCCTTTGGAGGGTACGAGCAGTACTTC
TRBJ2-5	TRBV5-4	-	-	CASSTAGQREETQYF	TGTGCCAGCAGCACAGCGGGACAGAGGGAAGAGACCCAGTACTTC
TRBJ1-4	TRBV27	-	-	CASSLRIGSEKLFF	TGTGCCAGCAGTTTAAGGATCGGAAGTGAAAAACTGTTTTTT
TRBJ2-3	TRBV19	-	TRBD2	CASSPDREGPHTQYF	TGTGCCAGTAGTCCCGACCGGGAGGGCCCGCATACGCAGTATTTT
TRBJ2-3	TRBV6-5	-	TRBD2	CASSYLAGEGTDTQYF	TGTGCCAGCAGTTACCTAGCGGGAGAGGGCACAGATACGCAGTATTTT
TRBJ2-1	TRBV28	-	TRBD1	CASGKSRGRNEQFF	TGTGCCAGCGGAAAGAGCAGGGGGCGGAATGAGCAGTTCTTC
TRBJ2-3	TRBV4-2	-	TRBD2	CASSSRAGTSRDTQYF	TGTGCCAGCAGCTCACGAGCCGGGACTAGCAGAGATACGCAGTATTTT
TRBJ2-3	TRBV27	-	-	CASSLIAVPSTDTQYF	TGTGCCAGCAGTTTAATCGCAGTACCTAGCACAGATACGCAGTATTTT
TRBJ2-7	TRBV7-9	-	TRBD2	CASSLVVAGGEQYF	TGTGCCAGCAGCTTAGTGGTAGCGGGAGGCGAGCAGTACTTC
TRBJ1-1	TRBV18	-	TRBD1	CASSRGQGARTEAFF	TGTGCCAGCTCACGCGGACAGGGGGCGAGAACTGAAGCTTTCTTT
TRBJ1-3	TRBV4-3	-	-	CASSRRGSGNTIYF	TGCGCCAGCAGCCGTAGGGGCTCTGGAAACACCATATATTTT
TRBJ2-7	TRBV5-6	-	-	CASSLEPDYEQYF	TGTGCCAGCAGCTTGGAGCCTGACTACGAGCAGTACTTC
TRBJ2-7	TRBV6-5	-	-	CASSPNSYEQYF	TGTGCCAGCAGTCCCAACTCCTACGAGCAGTACTTC
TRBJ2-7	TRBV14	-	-	CASSQGTFLEQYF	TGTGCCAGCAGCCAAGGGACCTTTCTCGAGCAGTACTTC
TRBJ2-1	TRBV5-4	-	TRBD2	CASSLEVQLANYEQFF	TGTGCCAGCAGCTTGGAGGTCCAACTAGCGAACTATGAGCAGTTCTTC
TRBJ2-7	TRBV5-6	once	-	CASTQGPIEQYF	TGTGCCAGCACCCAGGGACCTATCGAGCAGTACTTC
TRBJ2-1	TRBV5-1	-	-	CASSSRTTGNEEQFF	TGCGCCAGCAGCTCCAGGACAACTGGGAATGAGGAGCAGTTCTTC
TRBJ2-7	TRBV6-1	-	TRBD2	CASSLGLAVLYEQYF	TGTGCCAGCAGTTTAGGACTAGCGGTATTGTACGAGCAGTACTTC
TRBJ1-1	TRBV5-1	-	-	CASSLVSNTEAFF	TGCGCCAGCAGCTTGGTGTCGAACACTGAAGCTTTCTTT
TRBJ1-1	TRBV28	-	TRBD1	CASSPQGVWTEAFF	TGTGCCAGCAGCCCCCAGGGGGTTTGGACTGAAGCTTTCTTT
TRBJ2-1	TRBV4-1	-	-	CASSQDRGSALYNEQFF	TGCGCCAGCAGCCAAGATAGGGGTAGCGCTCTATACAATGAGCAGTTCTTC
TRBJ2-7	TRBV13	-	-	CASSFARGDYYEQYF	TGTGCCAGCAGCTTCGCAAGGGGGGATTACTACGAGCAGTACTTC
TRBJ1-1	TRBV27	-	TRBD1	CASSFGQGAWGTEAFF	TGTGCCAGCAGTTTTGGACAGGGGGCGTGGGGGACTGAAGCTTTCTTT
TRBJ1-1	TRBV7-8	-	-	CASSLAAELNTEAFF	TGTGCCAGCAGCTTAGCGGCAGAACTGAACACTGAAGCTTTCTTT
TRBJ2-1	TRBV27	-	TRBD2	CASSWGLASEQFF	TGTGCCAGCAGTTGGGGACTAGCCAGTGAGCAGTTCTTC